This TCR beta chain was observed in a study of Ad26.COV2.S vaccination and SARS-CoV-2 variants. Turning to the study itself: Recipients of Ad26.COV2.S got it intramuscularly, once or twice 56 days apart.

This clone was found a few times. Its cognate antigen is unknown. Only in-frame clones appear in the TCRdb table, and some are missing; sequencing was by immunoSEQ multiplex PCR. Here the sample spans about 350,000 clones, approximately 84% being singletons. Treatment described: 19 received Ad26.COV2.S at low or high dose, single or two shots; about 5 received placebo; per-sample allocation not given. It was on day 63 after the first vaccine or placebo injection that samples were taken. CDR3 length equals 15 residues. Trimming removed 0 bases from V and 0 bases from J; junction bases left unmatched: 2. The germline V gene encodes CDR1 SGHRS and CDR2 YFSETQ. Overall study results and limits: Non-spike TCR breadth showed similarity between vaccine and placebo recipients.

Sequencing used peripheral blood, obtained in a trial of Ad26.COV2.S vaccine versus placebo. The rearrangement uses TRBV5-1 and TRBJ2-7; 8 nucleotides match TRBD2. The clonotype originates from a person between 18 and 65 years old who received the Ad26.COV2.S COVID-19 vaccine or a placebo. CDR3 DNA: TGCGCCAGCAGCTTGGCGGGAGGGAGCTCCTACGAGCAGTACTTC. Amino acid sequence: CASSLAGGSSYEQYF.